The 28 T cell receptor beta chains below all came from one sample that was sequenced in a study of long-term antiretroviral therapy in people with HIV. Sequencing relied on immunoSEQ assay v3.0, run at survey level. Sequenced by immunoSEQ multiplex PCR; TCRdb stores in-frame clones only, minus some. The sample consists of about 18,000 clones, approximately 81% of them appearing once. The sample consisted of unsorted PBMCs, taken 0.3 years after starting antiretroviral therapy. These receptors all stem from a woman in her 50s with HIV.

This clone has a handful of counts. The rearrangement uses TRBV19 and TRBJ1-4; no firm D call. With 5 bases removed from V and 4 bases from J, the gap between germline ends came to 14 bases. The CDR3 consists of 15 residues. Germline loops: CDR1 LNHDA, CDR2 SQIVND (reference sequence). The CDR3 spells CASSPNLVLNEKLFF. In nucleotides, the CDR3 is TGTGCCAGTAGTCCGAACCTTGTACTTAATGAAAAACTGTTTTTT.

The V gene is TRBV19, the J gene TRBJ1-1, with 8 bases that match TRBD1. CDR3 length: 16 residues. Germline values: CDR1 LNHDA, CDR2 SQIVND (reference sequence). Trimming took 2 bases from V and 4 from J; bases not matched to a gene: 9. The CDR3 sequence is CASSIQDRAFGTEAFF. DNA for the CDR3: TGTGCCAGTAGTATACAGGACAGGGCGTTCGGCACTGAAGCTTTCTTT. Full variable domain (remainder filled in from reference TRBV19 and TRBJ1-1): DGGITQSPKYLFRKEGQNVTLSCEQNLNHDAMYWYRQDPGQGLRLIYYSQIVNDFQKGDIAEGYSVSREKKESFPLTVTSAQKNPTAFYLCASSIQDRAFGTEAFFGQGTRLTVV.

CDR3 sequence reads: CASSVIAGTLGNEQFF. As DNA, the CDR3 is TGTGCCAGCAGCGTCATAGCGGGCACCCTCGGGAATGAGCAGTTCTTC. The chain is built from TRBV9 and TRBJ2-1; 7 positions match TRBD2. This CDR3 has 16 amino acids. In germline, CDR1 is SGDLS, CDR2 YYNGEE. V dropped 2 bases and J dropped 7; count of bases not matched to a gene: 12.

This clone was found a few times. The chain employs TRBV5-4 and TRBJ2-7; possibly TRBD1 for D (6 bases). CDR3 length: 16 residues. The germline V gene has CDR1 SGHNT and CDR2 YYREEE (reference sequence). V was trimmed by 4 bases and J by 4 bases, leaving 21 bases between them. This CDR3 reads CASSPAPDSPGYEQYF. Here the CDR3 DNA reads TGTGCCAGCAGCCCAGCTCCGGACAGCCCTGGATACGAGCAGTACTTC. The variable domain in full, with the rest retrieved from reference TRBV5-4 and TRBJ2-7, is ETGVTQSPTHLIKTRGQQVTLRCSSQSGHNTVSWYQQALGQGPQFIFQYYREEENGRGNFPPRFSGLQFPNYSSELNVNALELDDSALYLCASSPAPDSPGYEQYFGPGTRLTVT.

This clone was observed a few times. The chain combines TRBV6-6 with TRBJ2-1, with 7 positions matching TRBD2. From germline, CDR1 is MNHNY and CDR2 SVGAGI (reference sequence). This CDR3 comprises 15 residues. V lost 6 bases, J lost 0 bases, and 5 bases stayed unmatched. CDR3 region: CASSPGGSSYNEQFF. For the CDR3, the DNA is TGTGCCAGCAGCCCGGGGGGTAGCTCCTACAATGAGCAGTTCTTC.

The chain combines TRBV19 with TRBJ2-7, with TRBD2 identical over 12 bases. This CDR3 contains 18 residues. Looked up from germline, CDR1 is LNHDA and CDR2 is SQIVND (reference sequence). The trim removed 3 bases at V and 3 bases at J, leaving 12 bases unmatched. This CDR3 is CASSISVGLAGTIYEQYV. The CDR3, as DNA: TGTGCCAGTAGTATTTCTGTTGGACTAGCGGGGACCATCTACGAGCAGTACGTC.

J is TRBJ1-4 and V is TRBV4-1; no definite D call. The CDR3 is 17 amino acids. Trimming pared 1 base from V and 1 base from J, leaving 13 bases between. Per germline, CDR1 MGHRA and CDR2 YSYEKL. The CDR3 sequence: CASSQVGEGGTNEKLFF. The CDR3 bases are TGCGCCAGCAGCCAAGTCGGAGAGGGAGGAACTAATGAAAAACTGTTTTTT.

The rearrangement links TRBV28 to TRBJ2-7; 11 bases line up with TRBD1. CDR3 length: 13 residues. The V segment lost 6 bases and the J segment 5 bases; nucleotides outside the gene matches: 3. Germline CDR1 and CDR2: MDHEN and SYDVKM. The CDR3 DNA is TGTGCCAGCAGGGACAGGGGGCTGGACGAGCAGTACTTC. Translating gives CASRDRGLDEQYF.

The J gene is TRBJ2-3, the V gene TRBV27; D might be TRBD2 (6 bases). With 8 bases removed from V and 0 bases from J, the gap between germline ends came to 18 bases. Germline values: CDR1 MNHEY, CDR2 SMNVEV (reference sequence). CDR3 length equals 16 residues. The CDR3 sequence: CASAETRGLSTDTQYF. The DNA of the CDR3 is TGTGCCAGCGCCGAGACTAGGGGCCTTAGCACAGATACGCAGTATTTT.

The V call is TRBV9, the J call TRBJ1-1; TRBD1 aligns across 11 bases. The CDR3 is made up of 17 amino acids. J gave up 4 bases and V 4 bases, and 12 bases lay outside the gene matches. Germline values: CDR1 SGDLS, CDR2 YYNGEE. CDR3 nucleotide sequence: TGTGCCAGCAGCCCGGGGGGGACAGGGGGTGGTACCACTGAAGCTTTCTTT. It encodes CASSPGGTGGGTTEAFF.

Concerning this clone: The junction does not match germline at one end; this may be a read error. This chain connects TRBV14 to TRBJ2-6; 7 nucleotides match TRBD2. The CDR3 totals 13 residues. Germline V gene lookup returns CDR1 SGHDN and CDR2 FVKESK. CDR3 in amino acids: CASSRREATVLTF. CDR3 coding DNA: TGTGCCAGCAGCCGCCGGGAGGCCACCGTCCTGACTTTC.

The chain has TRBV7-9 and TRBJ2-1; D is undetermined. Per germline, CDR1 SEHNR and CDR2 FQNEAQ (reference sequence). The CDR3 runs 11 residues. Between the trimmed V and J ends, which lost 6 bases and 4 bases, there was a span of 4 bases. CDR3 nucleotide sequence: TGTGCCAGCAGGGGTTACAATGAGCAGTTCTTC. This sequence encodes CASRGYNEQFF.

A single count supports this clone. The chain is built from TRBV7-9 and TRBJ1-3; D possibly corresponds to TRBD1 (6 bases). V was clipped by 3 bases and J by 0 bases, with 9 bases between them. CDR1 SEHNR and CDR2 FQNEAQ come from the germline V gene (reference sequence). The CDR3 contains 15 residues. Here the CDR3 reads CASSFLQGSGNTIYF. In nucleotides, the CDR3 is TGTGCCAGCAGCTTTCTACAGGGCTCTGGAAACACCATATATTTT.

The V call is TRBV11-2, the J call TRBJ2-2; D is ambiguous. V lost 1 base to trimming and J lost 4 bases, with 7 bases between them. The CDR3 loop spans 14 amino acids. Germline V CDR1 and CDR2: SGHAT, FQNNGV. This chain's CDR3 is CASSLVRSTGELFF. CDR3 sequence (DNA): TGTGCCAGCAGCTTAGTTCGGAGCACCGGGGAGCTGTTTTTT.

This clone is labeled as medium-sized. The CDR3 here is CASSEGSGGARAKNIQYF. CDR3 DNA sequence: TGTGCCAGCAGTGAAGGTAGCGGGGGGGCCCGAGCCAAAAACATTCAGTACTTC. The chain links TRBV2 to TRBJ2-4, with 11 bases lining up with TRBD2. The trim removed 1 base at V and 0 bases at J, leaving 5 bases unmatched. CDR1 SNHLY and CDR2 FYNNEI come from the germline V gene. CDR3 length: 18 residues.

This clone has a handful of counts. This rearrangement joins TRBV27 to TRBJ1-2; D not certain. Per the germline V gene, CDR1 is MNHEY and CDR2 is SMNVEV (reference sequence). V was cut by 3 bases and J by 7 bases, with 12 bases left in between. This CDR3 has 13 residues. Here the CDR3 reads CASSFVKRGGYTF. The CDR3 bases are TGTGCCAGCAGTTTTGTGAAGCGGGGTGGCTACACCTTC.

The table lists this clone with a count of one. This chain connects TRBV27 to TRBJ1-2; D gene uncertain. The CDR3 extends over 14 amino acids. V was trimmed by 5 bases and J by 4 bases, leaving 14 bases between them. Germline loops: CDR1 MNHEY, CDR2 SMNVEV (reference sequence). The CDR3 coding sequence is TGTGCCAGCAGTATCGACCCCGAGACCTATGGCTACACCTTC. Translated, it gives CASSIDPETYGYTF.

This chain's CDR3 is CASSIAGTAYEQYF. The CDR3 bases are TGTGCCAGTAGTATAGCGGGGACAGCCTACGAGCAGTACTTC. V gene TRBV19 combines with J gene TRBJ2-7; 7 bases fit TRBD1. The J segment lost 2 bases and the V segment lost 1 base, leaving 2 bases of the junction unmatched. CDR1 is LNHDA and CDR2 is SQIVND in the germline V gene (reference sequence). This CDR3 comprises 14 residues.

The chain employs TRBV6-1 and TRBJ1-5, with a possible D match to TRBD1 (5 bases). The germline V gene encodes CDR1 MNHNS and CDR2 SASEGT. The CDR3 length is 14 residues. V lost 0 bases, J lost 9 bases, and 12 bases lay in between. The CDR3 region has the DNA TGTGCCAGCAGTGAAGCGGTACAGGCACGGCCCCAGCATTTT. It yields the protein CASSEAVQARPQHF.

The chain couples TRBV29-1 to TRBJ1-1, with 8 bases fitting TRBD1. V lost 5 bases to trimming and J lost 7 bases; unmatched junction nucleotides: 9. The germline CDR1 and CDR2 sequences are SQVTM and ANQGSEA. The CDR3 extends over 13 amino acids. The DNA for the CDR3 is TGCAGCGTTTTTTCTATTACAGGGGGTGAAGCTTTCTTT. As protein: CSVFSITGGEAFF.

The chain combines TRBV4-1 with TRBJ2-2, with D unclear. Germline V lookup: CDR1 MGHRA, CDR2 YSYEKL. The CDR3 runs 16 residues. With 0 bases removed from V and 3 bases from J, the gap between germline ends came to 11 bases. The CDR3 sequence is CASSQDGETYTGELFF. The CDR3 nucleotides are TGCGCCAGCAGCCAAGATGGAGAAACCTACACCGGGGAGCTGTTTTTT.

The genes are TRBV28 and TRBJ2-6; the D gene is possibly TRBD1 (6 bases). V was trimmed by 8 bases and J by 1 base, leaving 12 bases between them. The CDR3 loop spans 15 amino acids. The germline V gene has CDR1 MDHEN and CDR2 SYDVKM. CDR3 in amino acids: CASHRAQSGANVLTF. DNA of the CDR3: TGTGCCAGCCACAGGGCGCAGTCTGGGGCCAACGTCCTGACTTTC.

The rearrangement uses TRBV5-1 and TRBJ2-7, with TRBD2 matching 10 bases. Unmatched junction bases numbered 16, after V lost 1 base and J lost 6 bases. The CDR3 loop spans 18 amino acids. Germline V lookup: CDR1 SGHRS, CDR2 YFSETQ. The CDR3 sequence is CASSLRGIQSGGAVEQYF. Written as DNA, the CDR3 is TGCGCCAGCAGCTTGCGGGGGATTCAGAGCGGGGGGGCCGTCGAGCAGTACTTC.

Of note for this clone: Only one base separates this from a far larger clonotype, so it likely reflects a read error. The same CDR3 arises from other DNA sequences in this sample as well. The chain has TRBV5-1 and TRBJ1-1; a possible D gene is TRBD1 (6 bases). V was shortened by 2 bases and J by 1 base, with 9 bases between the two germline ends. Germline V lookup: CDR1 SGHRS, CDR2 YFSETQ. The CDR3 totals 14 residues. Here the CDR3 DNA reads TGCGCCAGCAGCTTCGGGGGCCGGAACACTGAAGCTTTCTTT. This codes for CASSFGGRNTEAFF.

This chain connects TRBV29-1 to TRBJ2-3; D unclear. This CDR3 is built from 12 residues. V shed 1 base and J shed 4 bases, with 6 bases lying between them. CDR1 and CDR2 (germline): SQVTM, ANQGSEA. CDR3 bases: TGCAGCGTTGAAGCCGGACCAGATACGCAGTATTTT. Translation: CSVEAGPDTQYF.

The rearrangement links TRBV13 to TRBJ2-7, with D uncertain. The germline gives CDR1 PRHDT, CDR2 FYEKMQ (reference sequence). The V and J ends lost 5 bases and 3 bases respectively, with 8 bases between them. The CDR3 loop spans 12 amino acids. In nucleotides, the CDR3 is TGTGCCAGCAGCCTCAGACTCTACGAGCAGTACTTC. Protein: CASSLRLYEQYF.

This chain uses TRBV21-1 with TRBJ2-7; the DNA was not compared with TRBD2, the D call given in the table. TRBV21-1 is a documented pseudogene. This CDR3 has 19 residues. CDR3 region: CASSKVRIGNRGSTYEQYF. The CDR3 region has the DNA TGTGCCAGCAGCAAAGTTAGAATAGGAAACCGAGGCTCAACCTACGAGCAGTACTTC.

The chain has TRBV9 and TRBJ2-1, with 9 bases fitting TRBD1. The V gene end was trimmed by 4 bases and the J gene end by 2 bases; junction bases not matched to a gene: 4. The CDR3 contains 15 residues. Germline V CDR1 and CDR2: SGDLS, YYNGEE. CDR3 DNA: TGTGCCAGCAGCTCGCGGACAGGGGCCTACAATGAGCAGTTCTTC. Its protein is CASSSRTGAYNEQFF.